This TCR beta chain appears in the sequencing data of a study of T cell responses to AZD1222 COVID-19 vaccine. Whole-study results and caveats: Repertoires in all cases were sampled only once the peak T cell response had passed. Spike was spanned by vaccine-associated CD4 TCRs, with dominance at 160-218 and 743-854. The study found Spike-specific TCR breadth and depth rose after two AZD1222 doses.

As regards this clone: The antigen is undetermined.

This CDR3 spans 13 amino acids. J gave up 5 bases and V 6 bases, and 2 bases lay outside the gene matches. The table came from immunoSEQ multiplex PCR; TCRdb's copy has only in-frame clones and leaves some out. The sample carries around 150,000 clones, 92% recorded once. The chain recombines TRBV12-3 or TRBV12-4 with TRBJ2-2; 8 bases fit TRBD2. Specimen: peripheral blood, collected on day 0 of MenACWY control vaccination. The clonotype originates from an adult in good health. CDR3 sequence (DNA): TGTGCCAGCAGGGTAGCGGGAACCGGGGAGCTGTTTTTT. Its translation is CASRVAGTGELFF.